Sequencing of this T cell receptor (beta chain) was carried out in a study of control samples from healthy donors and cancer patients. Profiling relied on immunoSEQ multiplex PCR, and the TCRdb table lists in-frame clones only, not all of them. Among 150,000 or so clones, 90% to 95% were seen once, and the ten largest hold over 4%. CDR1 and CDR2 (germline): SNHLY, FYNNEI. The germline V and J ends were trimmed by 8 bases and 9 bases, with 26 bases remaining between them. The CDR3 has 15 amino acids. The chain uses TRBV2 and TRBJ2-7; tentatively, D is TRBD1 or TRBD2 (5 bases each). The TCR sequence derives from an older woman in good health. The sample comprised blood. The CDR3 here is CASLSGTVTGGGQYF. Here the CDR3 DNA reads TGTGCCAGCCTCTCCGGAACGGTAACCGGTGGGGGGCAGTACTTC.